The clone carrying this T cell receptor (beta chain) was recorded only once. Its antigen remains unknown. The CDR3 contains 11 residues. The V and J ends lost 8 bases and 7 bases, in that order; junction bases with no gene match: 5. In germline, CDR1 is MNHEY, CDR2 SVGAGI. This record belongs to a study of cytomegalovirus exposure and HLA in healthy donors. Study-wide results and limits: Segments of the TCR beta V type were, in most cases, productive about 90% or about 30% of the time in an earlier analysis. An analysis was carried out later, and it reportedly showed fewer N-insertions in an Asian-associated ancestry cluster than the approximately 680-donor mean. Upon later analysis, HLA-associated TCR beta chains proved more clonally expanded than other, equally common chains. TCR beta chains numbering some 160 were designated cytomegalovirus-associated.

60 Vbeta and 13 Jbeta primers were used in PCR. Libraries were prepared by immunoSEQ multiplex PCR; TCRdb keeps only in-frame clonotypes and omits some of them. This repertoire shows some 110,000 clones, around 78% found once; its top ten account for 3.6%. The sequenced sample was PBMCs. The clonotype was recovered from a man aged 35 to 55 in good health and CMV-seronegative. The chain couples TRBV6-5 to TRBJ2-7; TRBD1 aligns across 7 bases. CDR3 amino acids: CASDRAQEQYF. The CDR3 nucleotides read TGTGCCAGCGACAGGGCTCAGGAGCAGTACTTC.